These 15 T cell receptor beta chains originate from one sample sequenced in a study of blood T cell repertoires in COVID-19. Sequenced by immunoSEQ multiplex PCR; TCRdb stores in-frame clones only, minus some. Of around 150,000 clones in the sample, roughly 90% were seen once. Sequencing used peripheral blood. The receptor set was obtained from a woman in her sixties with active or convalescent COVID-19.

The chain combines TRBV12-3 or TRBV12-4 with TRBJ2-7; 7 bases are shared with TRBD1. This CDR3 comprises 13 residues. With 4 bases clipped from V and 4 bases from J, the junction kept 4 bases outside the gene matches. CDR3 in amino acids: CASSSTGSYEQYF. The CDR3 DNA reads as TGTGCCAGCAGTTCGACAGGGAGTTACGAGCAGTACTTC.

As regards this clone: Germline and junction disagree at one end, which may indicate a read error. V and J are TRBV19 and TRBJ2-3; 10 nucleotides line up with TRBD2. This CDR3 has 13 residues. Germline V gene data show CDR1 as LNHDA and CDR2 as SQIVND (reference sequence). This CDR3 is CASRRAGGTTRYF. In DNA form, the CDR3 reads TGTGCCAGTAGAAGAGCGGGGGGGACTACGCGGTATTTT.

The chain combines TRBV12-3 or TRBV12-4 with TRBJ2-7, with D possibly matching TRBD1 (5 bases). V lost 6 bases and J 2 bases, leaving 11 bases between the germline ends. The CDR3 contains 13 residues. Here the CDR3 reads CASSLTDTYEQYF. The CDR3 coding sequence is TGTGCCAGCAGCCTGACAGATACCTACGAGCAGTACTTC.

This chain uses TRBV6-4 with TRBJ1-2; D is possibly TRBD1 (5 bases). This CDR3 contains 15 residues. Germline loops: CDR1 MRHNA, CDR2 SNTAGT. The V gene lost 6 bases and the J gene lost 8 bases, with 22 bases spanning the gap. The CDR3 DNA is TGTGCCAGCAGCCGGAACCTACAGGATACGCACGGCTACACCTTC. As protein: CASSRNLQDTHGYTF.

The CDR3 sequence is CASSSGTGGAPLHF. Here the CDR3 DNA reads TGTGCCAGCAGTTCGGGGACAGGGGGAGCACCCCTCCACTTT. The gene calls are TRBV27 and TRBJ1-6; 11 bases align to TRBD1. The CDR3 totals 14 residues. With V trimmed by 4 bases and J by 11 bases, 4 bases remained unmatched. Per germline, CDR1 MNHEY and CDR2 SMNVEV (reference sequence).

This sequence joins TRBV15 and TRBJ1-5; D is unclear. Trimming stripped 6 bases from V and 3 bases from J, with 12 bases between. CDR1 is LNHNV and CDR2 is YYDKDF in the germline V gene (reference sequence). The CDR3 sequence is 14 residues long. CDR3 sequence (DNA): TGTGCCACCAGTTCAGGTGAAAACAATCAGCCCCAGCATTTT. It codes for CATSSGENNQPQHF.

The J gene is TRBJ1-1, the V gene TRBV4-3; D call uncertain. The CDR3 extends over 14 amino acids. Between the trimmed V and J ends, which lost 0 bases and 2 bases, there was a span of 7 bases. The germline gives CDR1 LGHNA, CDR2 YSLEER. CDR3 nucleotide sequence: TGCGCCAGCAGCCAAGATAAAAAAAACACTGAAGCTTTCTTT. Translated, it gives CASSQDKKNTEAFF.

This clone showed up just a few times. CDR3: CASTGRGETQYF. The CDR3 DNA is TGCGCCAGCACGGGCCGCGGGGAGACCCAGTACTTC. The chain combines TRBV5-1 with TRBJ2-5, with D perhaps TRBD2 (5 bases). Between the trimmed V and J ends, which lost 6 bases and 5 bases, there was a span of 11 bases. Germline V gives CDR1 SGHRS, CDR2 YFSETQ. The CDR3 runs to 12 residues.

The V call is TRBV7-2, the J call TRBJ2-7; 7 nucleotides match TRBD1. Germline V CDR1 and CDR2: SGHTA, FQGNSA. Unmatched junction bases numbered 7, after V lost 2 bases and J lost 3 bases. CDR3 size: 15 residues. The CDR3 bases are TGTGCCAGCAGCTTAATATCAGGGGGAAACTACGAGCAGTACTTC. Its protein product is CASSLISGGNYEQYF.

The chain couples TRBV6-5 to TRBJ1-2; D might be TRBD1 (6 bases). The CDR3 spans 13 residues. Germline values: CDR1 MNHEY, CDR2 SVGAGI. With 8 bases removed from V and 6 bases from J, the gap between germline ends came to 16 bases. The CDR3 sequence: CASLQGMGNGYTF. In nucleotides, the CDR3 is TGTGCCAGCCTACAGGGAATGGGGAATGGCTACACCTTC.

A few counts support this clone. V usage is TRBV10-3 and J usage is TRBJ1-2, with 8 nucleotides matching TRBD1. Germline CDR1 is ENHRY and CDR2 is SYGVKD. The V segment lost 6 bases and the J segment 0 bases; nucleotides outside the gene matches: 3. CDR3 length: 14 amino acids. Here the CDR3 DNA reads TGTGCCATCAGGGAACAGGGGGCTAACTATGGCTACACCTTC. Translation: CAIREQGANYGYTF.

This sequence joins TRBV2 and TRBJ1-2; TRBD1 matches at 7 bases. The V and J ends lost 6 bases and 2 bases, in that order; junction bases with no gene match: 3. Germline CDR1 reads SNHLY; CDR2 reads FYNNEI. The CDR3 loop spans 13 amino acids. The CDR3 spells CASRSTGNYGYTF. The CDR3 region has the DNA TGTGCCAGCAGGTCGACAGGGAACTATGGCTACACCTTC.

The gene calls are TRBV6-6 and TRBJ2-3, with a tentative D call TRBD1 (5 bases). This CDR3 has 13 amino acids. Looked up from germline, CDR1 is MNHNY and CDR2 is SVGAGI (reference sequence). Trimming took 5 bases from V and 5 from J, leaving 11 bases between them. The CDR3: CASSPQGKDTQYF. As DNA, the CDR3 is TGTGCCAGCAGTCCGCAGGGAAAAGATACGCAGTATTTT.

The V gene is TRBV5-8, the J gene TRBJ1-2; D is ambiguous. The germline V and J ends were trimmed by 6 bases and 0 bases, with 9 bases remaining between them. Per germline, CDR1 SGHTS and CDR2 YDEGEE. This CDR3 has 13 amino acids. CDR3 coding DNA: TGTGCCAGCAACGGCGGTTCTAACTATGGCTACACCTTC. The encoded protein is CASNGGSNYGYTF.

This rearrangement joins TRBV7-2 to TRBJ2-5; D possibly corresponds to TRBD2 (5 bases). V lost 1 base, J lost 5 bases, and 23 bases lay in between. Germline V gene data show CDR1 as SGHTA and CDR2 as FQGNSA. The CDR3 runs to 18 residues. DNA for the CDR3: TGTGCCAGCAGCTTAGAAGATTTTTGGAGCGGTCGGCGGGAGACCCAGTACTTC. It specifies CASSLEDFWSGRRETQYF.